Presented here are 16 T cell receptor beta chains from one specimen sequenced in a study of T cells expressing NK-cell markers. From the 5' RACE reads, TCRdb lists one entry per CDR3 protein and no DNA. Its clone listing holds some 500,000 distinct CDR3 sequences. Input material: blood T cells: a sorted CD56 or NKG2C T cell subset, CD4+ or CD8+ T cells, or bulk PBMC T cells (not recorded which). These receptors all stem from a woman between 50 and 59 years old in good health.

The genes are TRBV10-3 and TRBJ1-5; TCRdb indicates TRBD1, and absent DNA this call remains unverified. Per germline, CDR1 ENHRY and CDR2 SYGVKD. There are 13 residues in the CDR3. CDR3 in amino acids: CAIKGTGGQPQHF.

The chain joins TRBV28 to TRBJ2-1; TCRdb outputs TRBD1, but without DNA this stays unchecked. CDR3 length equals 18 residues. Germline CDR1 and CDR2: MDHEN and SYDVKM. The CDR3 is CASSLLSTGTGGHNEQFF.

The chain combines TRBV5-1 with TRBJ2-3. The CDR3 runs to 12 residues. CDR1 is SGHRS and CDR2 is YFSETQ in the germline V gene. CDR3 amino acids: CASSLQPDTQYF. Full variable domain (remainder filled in from reference TRBV5-1 and TRBJ2-3): KAGVTQTPRYLIKTRGQQVTLSCSPISGHRSVSWYQQTPGQGLQFLFEYFSETQRNKGNFPGRFSGRQFSNSRSEMNVSTLELGDSALYLCASSLQPDTQYFGPGTRLTVL.

The chain has TRBV7-2 and TRBJ2-2; TCRdb proposes TRBD2, but this gene call is untestable without DNA. Per germline, CDR1 SGHTA and CDR2 FQGNSA. The CDR3 covers 14 residues. CDR3 residues: CASKRDQNTGELFF.

This chain links TRBV14 with TRBJ2-7; the TCRdb D gene call, TRBD2, has no DNA to confirm it. This CDR3 contains 13 residues. Germline CDR1 is SGHDN and CDR2 is FVKESK. The CDR3: CASSTGLSYEQYF.

The chain links TRBV3-1 to TRBJ2-2; there is no DNA to check the TCRdb D call of TRBD2. Per germline, CDR1 LGHDT and CDR2 YNNKEL (reference sequence). This CDR3 region has 15 residues. CDR3 in amino acids: CASSHAGLITGELFF.

The V and J genes are TRBV29-1 and TRBJ2-5. There are 13 residues in the CDR3. Per germline, CDR1 SQVTM and CDR2 ANQGSEA. This CDR3 is CSVETSSVETQYF.

The chain uses TRBV24-1 and TRBJ1-5; TCRdb picks TRBD1, but there is no DNA to check that call. Germline V gives CDR1 KGHDR, CDR2 SFDVKD. This CDR3 is built from 16 residues. CDR3 region: CATSDGTRGSNQPQHF.

The chain joins TRBV7-2 to TRBJ2-5; the TRBD1 assignment by TCRdb is unverifiable without DNA. The germline V gene encodes CDR1 SGHTA and CDR2 FQGNSA. The CDR3 runs 15 residues. CDR3: CASSSNVGRGETQYF.

The chain uses TRBV29-1 and TRBJ2-3; checking the TCRdb D call of TRBD2 is not possible without DNA. Germline CDR1 and CDR2: SQVTM and ANQGSEA. The CDR3 consists of 17 residues. This chain's CDR3 is CSVVLSGPPSSTDTQYF.

The chain joins TRBV5-1 to TRBJ1-2. Germline lookup yields CDR1 SGHRS and CDR2 YFSETQ. CDR3 length equals 14 residues. CDR3 sequence reads: CASSLVGTLYGYTF.

The genes are TRBV2 and TRBJ2-4; TCRdb selects TRBD2, and the lack of DNA leaves this call unchecked. The CDR3 consists of 14 residues. Per germline, CDR1 SNHLY and CDR2 FYNNEI. The CDR3 reads CAGAGPNLWNIQYF.

V gene TRBV5-5 combines with J gene TRBJ2-2. Germline CDR1 reads SGHKS; CDR2 reads YYEKEE (reference sequence). The CDR3 has 15 residues. The chain's CDR3 is CASSLAGMLAGELFF.

The chain joins TRBV7-8 to TRBJ2-5. This CDR3 has 15 residues. CDR1 is SGHVS, CDR2 FQNEAQ, per germline. CDR3: CASRRLQTDPETQYF.

The chain uses TRBV6-2 or TRBV6-3 and TRBJ1-1; the D call from TCRdb, TRBD1, cannot be confirmed without DNA. Germline V gives CDR1 MNHEY, CDR2 SVGEGT. This CDR3 comprises 16 residues. The CDR3 loop is CASSYQQGAANTEAFF.

The chain joins TRBV29-1 to TRBJ2-1; as DNA is missing, the TRBD2 call by TCRdb cannot be tested. Germline V CDR1 and CDR2: SQVTM, ANQGSEA. The CDR3 sequence is 17 residues long. The CDR3 spells CSVEDLPLLSGRAQQFF.